The next 17 T cell receptor beta chains were all read from a single sample in a study of T cell changes during pregnancy in multiple sclerosis. The data were produced by immunoSEQ multiplex PCR, yet TCRdb's version contains in-frame clones alone and is incomplete. The sample lists around 69,000 clones; approximately 94% were seen once. Here the sequenced sample was peripheral blood, taken in the second trimester of pregnancy. The receptors originated from a female donor in good health, enrolled as a control in a pregnancy study.

The DNA of the CDR3 is TGTGCCAGCAGCCAAGATCCGGGACAGGGACCTACAGATACGCAGTATTTT. This codes for CASSQDPGQGPTDTQYF. The J gene is TRBJ2-3, the V gene TRBV14; 9 bases line up with TRBD1. The V gene's germline CDR1 is SGHDN and CDR2 FVKESK. This CDR3 contains 17 residues. V was pared by 0 bases and J by 3 bases, with 7 bases of the junction left unmatched.

This sequence joins TRBV5-1 and TRBJ1-1, with D maybe TRBD1 (5 bases). Germline V gives CDR1 SGHRS, CDR2 YFSETQ. The CDR3 contains 14 residues. Trimming cost V 7 bases and J 4 bases, with 17 bases left between them. This CDR3 reads CASEKGGGSTEAFF. CDR3 sequence (DNA): TGCGCCAGCGAAAAAGGCGGGGGTAGCACTGAAGCTTTCTTT.

In this sample, this clone turned up once. The chain carries TRBV7-3 and TRBJ2-1, with D perhaps matching TRBD2 (5 bases). Germline loops: CDR1 SGHTA, CDR2 FQGTGA. V lost 5 bases and J lost 6, with 14 bases in between. This CDR3 contains 14 residues. The DNA for the CDR3 is TGTGCCAGCAGCCCGCGGGTAGGTGGCAATGAGCAGTTCTTC. This translates into CASSPRVGGNEQFF.

J is TRBJ1-5 and V is TRBV27; TRBD1 aligns across 10 bases. Germline CDR1 is MNHEY and CDR2 is SMNVEV (reference sequence). This CDR3 spans 11 amino acids. The CDR3 bases are TGTGCTTCGGGGACAGGGGTGCCCCAGCATTTT. It encodes CASGTGVPQHF.

The chain joins TRBV15 to TRBJ2-6; D possibly corresponds to TRBD2 (6 bases). With 3 bases removed from V and 3 bases from J, the gap between germline ends came to 12 bases. Germline V gene lookup returns CDR1 LNHNV and CDR2 YYDKDF (reference sequence). The CDR3 totals 16 residues. CDR3 protein: CATSRVGSGGANVLTF. In DNA, the CDR3 is TGTGCCACCAGCAGGGTCGGGAGTGGTGGGGCCAACGTCCTGACTTTC.

The chain joins TRBV12-5 to TRBJ1-5; TRBD1 matches at 10 bases. V shed 7 bases and J 5 bases; nucleotides not matched to a gene: 14. Germline CDR1 is LGHNT and CDR2 is FRNRAP. CDR3 length: 17 residues. The CDR3 region has the DNA TGTGCTAGTGCTTTACAAAGACAGGGGGCGACCCATCAGCCCCAGCATTTT. It encodes CASALQRQGATHQPQHF.

This chain connects TRBV19 to TRBJ1-2; 12 bases are a match to TRBD1. The V and J ends lost 3 bases and 7 bases, in that order; junction bases with no gene match: 6. This CDR3 comprises 15 residues. CDR1 and CDR2 (germline): LNHDA, SQIVND (reference sequence). The CDR3 bases are TGTGCCAGTAGTATTGGGACAGGGGGCTTCGGTGGCTACACCTTC. Amino acids: CASSIGTGGFGGYTF.

This clone appeared a single time. The chain joins TRBV18 to TRBJ1-1, with D unresolved. This CDR3 region has 11 residues. V was cut by 3 bases and J by 6 bases, with 5 bases left in between. Germline lookup yields CDR1 KGHSH and CDR2 LQKENI. The CDR3 nucleotides read TGTGCCAGCTCACCGGGCCCTGAAGCTTTCTTT. Translated: CASSPGPEAFF.

The CDR3 spells CASSQDRGGARTDTQYF. CDR3 DNA sequence: TGTGCCAGCAGCCAAGATCGCGGGGGGGCCCGCACAGATACGCAGTATTTT. The rearrangement uses TRBV4-2 and TRBJ2-3; 9 bases align to TRBD2. Trimming at V came to 0 bases and at J to 1 base, leaving 5 bases not matched to a gene. In germline, CDR1 is LGHNA, CDR2 YNFKEQ. There are 17 residues in the CDR3.

The rearrangement links TRBV2 to TRBJ1-5; a possible D gene is TRBD1 (5 bases). This CDR3 comprises 15 residues. The V gene's germline CDR1 is SNHLY and CDR2 FYNNEI. Trimming stripped 2 bases from V and 3 bases from J, with 11 bases between. In DNA form, the CDR3 reads TGTGCCAGCAGTGAACATAAGGGGCTCAATCAGCCCCAGCATTTT. The encoded protein is CASSEHKGLNQPQHF.

This clone occurred once. The chain couples TRBV30 to TRBJ2-5; no definite D call. Germline V lookup: CDR1 GTSNPN, CDR2 SVGIG (reference sequence). V lost 0 bases and J 1 base, leaving 12 bases between the germline ends. CDR3 length equals 15 residues. The CDR3 DNA sequence: TGTGCCTGGAGTGTAAGTTCTGGCTCCCAAGAGACCCAGTACTTC. Its translation: CAWSVSSGSQETQYF.

In this sample, this clone turned up a few times. V is TRBV15 and J is TRBJ1-1; D remains unclear. V was pared by 0 bases and J by 4 bases, with 9 bases between. Germline lookup yields CDR1 LNHNV and CDR2 YYDKDF (reference sequence). CDR3 length: 14 amino acids. The CDR3 DNA is TGTGCCACCAGCAGAGATCTGGAGAGCACTGAAGCTTTCTTT. Translating it yields CATSRDLESTEAFF.

CDR3 sequence: CASSEMASGGSSYNEQFF. The DNA of the CDR3 is TGTGCCAGCAGTGAAATGGCTAGCGGGGGCAGCTCGTACAATGAGCAGTTCTTC. The chain combines TRBV2 with TRBJ2-1, with 10 bases identical to TRBD2. The V gene's germline CDR1 is SNHLY and CDR2 FYNNEI. The CDR3 runs to 18 residues. Trimming at V came to 2 bases and at J to 4 bases, leaving 11 bases not matched to a gene.

The chain is built from TRBV7-8 and TRBJ1-2; the match to TRBD1 covers 8 bases. Germline trimming cut 5 bases from V and 7 bases from J; bases unmatched to any gene: 6. Germline assignment: CDR1 SGHVS and CDR2 FQNEAQ. The CDR3 totals 13 residues. CDR3 sequence reads: CASSRSGGGGYTF. The CDR3 nucleotides read TGTGCCAGCAGCAGATCAGGGGGCGGTGGCTACACCTTC.

CDR3 coding DNA: TGTGCCAGCAGCTTACTAGCGGGGGGCCCCTTCTACGAGCAGTACTTC. Translating it yields CASSLLAGGPFYEQYF. The chain links TRBV11-1 to TRBJ2-7; 11 bases fit TRBD2. Germline lookup yields CDR1 SGHAT and CDR2 FQDESV (reference sequence). The CDR3 runs 16 residues. V dropped 2 bases and J dropped 3; count of bases not matched to a gene: 6. Full variable domain (rest looked up from reference TRBV11-1 and TRBJ2-7): EAEVAQSPRYKITEKSQAVAFWCDPISGHATLYWYRQILGQGPELLVQFQDESVVDDSQLPKDRFSAERLKGVDSTLKIQPAELGDSAMYLCASSLLAGGPFYEQYFGPGTRLTVT.

The rearrangement links TRBV5-5 to TRBJ2-7; D not certain. Trimming pared 2 bases from V and 2 bases from J, leaving 2 bases between. In germline, CDR1 is SGHKS, CDR2 YYEKEE (reference sequence). The CDR3 covers 11 residues. CDR3 in DNA: TGTGCCAGCAGCTTTACCTACGAGCAGTACTTC. It yields the protein CASSFTYEQYF.

The chain combines TRBV4-1 with TRBJ2-5; 8 bases map to TRBD2. Trimming took 1 base from V and 2 from J; bases not matched to a gene: 3. Germline V lookup: CDR1 MGHRA, CDR2 YSYEKL. The CDR3 covers 15 residues. The CDR3 protein is CASSQGGGGQETQYF. In DNA form, the CDR3 reads TGCGCCAGCAGCCAAGGAGGCGGGGGGCAAGAGACCCAGTACTTC.